This T cell receptor beta chain was sequenced during a study of T-cell reconstitution after alpha-beta-depleted transplantation in children. This sample's TCRbeta library carried unique molecular identifier barcodes. TCRdb reanalysed the PCR reads using MiXCR and keeps one entry per CDR3 protein. The repertoire holds almost 500,000 distinct CDR3 sequences, roughly an eighth seen once, with more than 5.5% in the top ten. This clonotype was counted between two and nine times. The CDR3 has 16 amino acids. Germline V gene sequence: CDR1 SGHRS, CDR2 YFSETQ. J gave up 1 base and V 4 bases, and 8 bases lay outside the gene matches.

Specimen: PBMCs from the stem cell graft donor, collected from the stem cell graft. This sequence joins TRBV5-1 and TRBJ2-5, with 9 bases identical to TRBD2. This sequence originates from a human donor who donated a stem cell graft to a child with combined immunodeficiency. The CDR3 loop reads CASSRSSGGFQETQYF. DNA for the CDR3: TGCGCCAGCAGCCGATCCAGCGGGGGGTTCCAAGAGACCCAGTACTTC. The full variable domain, its missing parts supplied by reference TRBV5-1 and TRBJ2-5, is KAGVTQTPRYLIKTRGQQVTLSCSPISGHRSVSWYQQTPGQGLQFLFEYFSETQRNKGNFPGRFSGRQFSNSRSEMNVSTLELGDSALYLCASSRSSGGFQETQYFGPGTRLLVL.